These 19 T cell receptor beta chains originate from one sample sequenced in a study of cytomegalovirus exposure and HLA in healthy donors. PCR was performed using 60 Vbeta and 13 Jbeta primers. Profiled with immunoSEQ multiplex PCR; TCRdb holds only in-frame clones, not every one. The sample includes 150,000 to 200,000 clones, 78% of them seen just once. Sequenced input: PBMCs. All receptors come from a female donor in good health and CMV-seronegative.

The genes are TRBV28 and TRBJ2-7; 7 bases map to TRBD1. V shed 7 bases, J shed 5 bases, and the junction held 11 bases outside the gene matches. The germline V gene encodes CDR1 MDHEN and CDR2 SYDVKM. This CDR3 is 14 amino acids long. For the CDR3, the DNA is TGTGCCAGCAATACAAAGGGGGCCAGGGACGAGCAGTACTTC. Encoded protein: CASNTKGARDEQYF.

About this clone itself: The DNA is omitted, as the CDR3 cannot be located on it reliably, and the CDR3 follows TCRdb's listing. V usage is TRBV5-1 and J usage is TRBJ2-5; the table's D call, TRBD2, was not checked against the DNA. The germline gives CDR1 SGHRS, CDR2 YFSETQ. The CDR3 is 15 amino acids in total, end residues counted. CDR3 residues: CASSLFLSGQETQYF.

This chain joins TRBV5-1 and TRBJ2-3; 7 bases are a match to TRBD2. V was pared by 5 bases and J by 0 bases, with 6 bases of the junction left unmatched. The CDR3 is 15 amino acids. Germline CDR1 reads SGHRS; CDR2 reads YFSETQ. The CDR3 nucleotides are TGCGCCAGCAGGTCACAAGCGGGGAGCACAGATACGCAGTATTTT. Translation: CASRSQAGSTDTQYF.

The gene calls are TRBV5-1 and TRBJ2-1; D possibly corresponds to TRBD1 (6 bases). This CDR3 has 15 amino acids. Germline values: CDR1 SGHRS, CDR2 YFSETQ. Trimming removed 4 bases at V and 9 bases at J, with 20 bases between. The CDR3 DNA reads as TGCGCCAGCAGCACCCGGGGCCAACAACAGGGTGAGCAGTTCTTC. Its protein is CASSTRGQQQGEQFF.

This chain joins TRBV30 and TRBJ2-3; TRBD2 is a possible D gene (6 bases). Germline assignment: CDR1 GTSNPN and CDR2 SVGIG (reference sequence). V shed 2 bases and J shed 0 bases, with 12 bases lying between them. The CDR3 is made up of 15 amino acids. CDR3 DNA: TGTGCCTGGAGTAGCGGGCCATCTAGCACAGATACGCAGTATTTT. Translating gives CAWSSGPSSTDTQYF.

The chain couples TRBV11-1 to TRBJ2-3; TRBD1 might be the D (5 bases). From germline, CDR1 is SGHAT and CDR2 FQDESV (reference sequence). This CDR3 spans 14 amino acids. V lost 1 base, J lost 6 bases, and 11 bases lay in between. The CDR3 protein is CASSLDRGGDTQYF. In DNA form, the CDR3 reads TGTGCCAGCAGCTTAGATAGGGGCGGTGATACGCAGTATTTT.

This CDR3 is CASSKTPWTGGLNTEAFF. CDR3 bases: TGTGCCAGCAGCAAAACGCCTTGGACAGGGGGATTGAACACTGAAGCTTTCTTT. The gene calls are TRBV21-1 and TRBJ1-1; the tabulated D call, TRBD1, remains unverified against the DNA. TRBV21-1 is a documented pseudogene. CDR3 length: 18 amino acids.

The J gene is TRBJ2-3, the V gene TRBV5-1, with D tentatively TRBD2 (6 bases). V dropped 1 base and J dropped 6 bases, with 15 bases sitting between them. The germline V gene has CDR1 SGHRS and CDR2 YFSETQ. This CDR3 comprises 15 residues. The CDR3 DNA reads as TGCGCCAGCAGCTTGATGTCGCCGGGAGCGGATACGCAGTATTTT. Translation: CASSLMSPGADTQYF.

The table lists this clone with a few counts. The chain employs TRBV7-3 and TRBJ2-7; tentative D call: TRBD2 (5 bases). The CDR3 totals 15 residues. V was clipped by 2 bases and J by 0 bases, with 11 bases between them. Germline V gene lookup returns CDR1 SGHTA and CDR2 FQGTGA. The CDR3 bases are TGTGCCAGCAGCTTAGGAGCGGAGAGCTCCTACGAGCAGTACTTC. Translated: CASSLGAESSYEQYF.

For the CDR3, the DNA is TGTGCCAGCAGCTTAGATCAGGGGGCGCGTACTGAAGCTTTCTTT. This gives the protein CASSLDQGARTEAFF. This sequence joins TRBV11-3 and TRBJ1-1, with TRBD1 identical over 8 bases. The J segment lost 5 bases and the V segment lost 0 bases, leaving 5 bases of the junction unmatched. The CDR3 consists of 15 residues. Germline V CDR1 and CDR2: SGHNT, YENEEA.

The chain employs TRBV9 and TRBJ1-2; D unresolved. The CDR3 sequence is 14 residues long. The germline gives CDR1 SGDLS, CDR2 YYNGEE. With 0 bases removed from V and 5 bases from J, the gap between germline ends came to 11 bases. DNA of the CDR3: TGTGCCAGCAGCGTAGCCGACGGGGATTATGGCTACACCTTC. Translated, it gives CASSVADGDYGYTF.

V usage is TRBV10-3 and J usage is TRBJ2-7; 11 bases align to TRBD2. Germline-derived CDR1 and CDR2 are ENHRY and SYGVKD. Trimming at V came to 6 bases and at J to 2 bases, leaving 9 bases not matched to a gene. The CDR3 runs 16 residues. This CDR3 is CAIRDGVAGGTYEQYF. The CDR3, as DNA: TGTGCCATCAGGGACGGCGTAGCGGGAGGGACCTACGAGCAGTACTTC.

The chain links TRBV27 to TRBJ2-3; 9 bases line up with TRBD2. With V trimmed by 8 bases and J by 7 bases, 10 bases remained unmatched. The CDR3 covers 14 residues. Germline-derived CDR1 and CDR2 are MNHEY and SMNVEV (reference sequence). This chain's CDR3 is CASWAGGHANTQYF. In DNA, the CDR3 is TGTGCCAGCTGGGCGGGGGGGCATGCAAATACGCAGTATTTT.

CDR3: CASSVAGVYQETQYF. The DNA for the CDR3 is TGTGCCAGCAGCGTAGCGGGAGTTTACCAAGAGACCCAGTACTTC. V and J are TRBV9 and TRBJ2-5; D might be TRBD2 (6 bases). CDR3 length: 15 residues. Trimming stripped 0 bases from V and 0 bases from J, with 9 bases between. Per the germline V gene, CDR1 is SGDLS and CDR2 is YYNGEE.

This clone has more than one count but fewer than ten. The chain recombines TRBV6-1 with TRBJ2-7; D remains unclear. V lost 2 bases, J lost 1 base, and 3 bases lay in between. Germline V gene sequence: CDR1 MNHNS, CDR2 SASEGT. The CDR3 has 12 amino acids. DNA for the CDR3: TGTGCCAGCAGTGAATATTCCTACGAGCAGTACTTC. Translating it yields CASSEYSYEQYF.

V gene TRBV5-6 combines with J gene TRBJ2-7, with D possibly being TRBD2 (5 bases). Germline-derived CDR1 and CDR2 are SGHDT and YYEEEE. V dropped 4 bases and J dropped 2 bases, with 19 bases sitting between them. The CDR3 has 16 amino acids. DNA of the CDR3: TGTGCCAGCAGCGGCGAACCCGGGATCTACACCTACGAGCAGTACTTC. Translated, it gives CASSGEPGIYTYEQYF.

The CDR3 spells CASSISGAQSPLHF. In DNA, the CDR3 is TGTGCCAGTAGTATATCAGGGGCTCAATCACCCCTCCACTTT. The chain is built from TRBV19 and TRBJ1-6, with D tentatively TRBD1 (6 bases). The V end was cut by 2 bases, the J end by 10 bases, with 12 bases between. The CDR3 contains 14 residues. Germline V lookup: CDR1 LNHDA, CDR2 SQIVND (reference sequence).

V usage is TRBV7-9 and J usage is TRBJ2-7; tentative D call: TRBD2 (6 bases). CDR3 length: 14 amino acids. The V and J ends lost 7 bases and 6 bases respectively, with 19 bases between them. The germline CDR1 and CDR2 sequences are SEHNR and FQNEAQ (reference sequence). The CDR3 loop is CASTSEVGSLEQYF. The CDR3 DNA follows: TGTGCCAGCACCTCCGAGGTCGGGAGTCTCGAGCAGTACTTC.

The gene calls are TRBV10-3 and TRBJ1-1; D remains ambiguous. Germline V gene lookup returns CDR1 ENHRY and CDR2 SYGVKD. V dropped 7 bases and J dropped 1 base, with 10 bases sitting between them. The CDR3 sequence is 13 residues long. The CDR3 protein is CAINGQPNTEAFF. Here the CDR3 DNA reads TGTGCCATCAATGGGCAGCCGAACACTGAAGCTTTCTTT.